The rows below give T cell receptor beta chains drawn from one sample of a study of shared clonotypes between healthy human individuals. The repertoire was sequenced with immunoSEQ multiplex PCR; TCRdb's copy has only in-frame clones and lacks some. The sample shows more than 400,000 clones, 70% to 80% of them seen only once. The sequenced sample was PBMCs. The source of these receptors is a woman aged 40-49 years in good health. Some clones in this sample may be carry-over from other donors' samples. CDR3s include the opening cysteine and the closing phenylalanine or tryptophan. The order of the fields is CDR3 DNA, CDR3 protein, V gene, clone size, D gene, J gene. D genes are given only for firm matches. Only some rows state a clone size, as once, few, many or a class for expanded clones.

TGCGCCAGCAGTCAATCGCCCCCGGGACAAGCAAGGAAGCAGTACTTC CASSQSPPGQARKQYF TRBV23-1 few - TRBJ2-7
TGTGCCAGCAGCTTAAGATCCGGACAGGAAGAGACCCAGTACTTC CASSLRSGQEETQYF TRBV11-3 - TRBD1 TRBJ2-5
TGTGCCAGCAGCGTCGGACAGACGAGCTCCTACAATGAGCAGTTCTTC CASSVGQTSSYNEQFF TRBV9 - - TRBJ2-1
TGTGCCTGGAGGGTAGCGGGAGTCGGGGAGCTGTTTTTT CAWRVAGVGELFF TRBV30 - TRBD2 TRBJ2-2
TGTGCCAGCAGCTTGGTAAGGGGTGCGATGAACACTGAAGCTTTCTTT CASSLVRGAMNTEAFF TRBV5-6 few - TRBJ1-1
TGTGCCAGCAGCTTAATGGGTGGGAATGACTACGAGCAGTACTTC CASSLMGGNDYEQYF TRBV7-3 - - TRBJ2-7
TGCGCCAGCAGTGACGGGGGAGCCAAAAACATTCAGTACTTC CASSDGGAKNIQYF TRBV10-1 - - TRBJ2-4
TGCGCCAGCAGTAAGACAGGGGAGAGGGGTGAAAAACTGTTTTTT CASSKTGERGEKLFF TRBV10-2 - TRBD1 TRBJ1-4
TGTGCCAGCAAGAAACACCCTATCGAGCAGTACTTC CASKKHPIEQYF TRBV28 once - TRBJ2-7
TGTGCCAACAGTGTTTACAGGGGAGACACCGGGGAGCTGTTTTTT CANSVYRGDTGELFF TRBV2 - TRBD1 TRBJ2-2
TGTGCCAGCAGTGATCGGGCCCAAAGGGCTGACGAGCAGTACTTC CASSDRAQRADEQYF TRBV2 - - TRBJ2-7
TGCGCCAGCAGTGATGGGAGGCTAGCGGGACCGAACACCGGGGAGCTGTTTTTT CASSDGRLAGPNTGELFF TRBV10-1 - TRBD2 TRBJ2-2
TGTGCCAGCAGCTTAGAAAGCAGGGGACAACAGCCCCAGCATTTT CASSLESRGQQPQHF TRBV7-2 once - TRBJ1-5
TGTGCCAGCAGGGGACAGGGAATGGGACCACCCCTCCACTTT CASRGQGMGPPLHF TRBV6-1 many TRBD1 TRBJ1-6
TGTGCCAGCAGCTTAGGGGCGGGAGTGTTGGATACGCAGTATTTT CASSLGAGVLDTQYF TRBV7-2 once TRBD2 TRBJ2-3
TGCGCCAGCAGCCAAGTTTACTCCACCTACGAGCAGTACTTC CASSQVYSTYEQYF TRBV4-3 once - TRBJ2-7
TGCGCCAGCAGCCAAGGGTGGGGCGGGGACACAGATACGCAGTATTTT CASSQGWGGDTDTQYF TRBV4-1 - - TRBJ2-3